The 7 T cell receptor beta chains reported below all come from one sample, sequenced in a study of shared clonotypes between healthy human individuals. The table came from immunoSEQ multiplex PCR; TCRdb's copy has only in-frame clones and leaves some out. The sample has about 680,000 clones, around 92% seen once. Naive CD8 cells lacked CD45RO and underwent positive selection for CCR7, leaving out terminally differentiated effector memory CD45RA+ cells. Sequenced input: naive CD8+ T cells sorted from blood. Receptors were obtained from a man aged 25 to 40 in good health.

CDR3 nucleotide sequence: TGTGCCAGCAGCTTGGATGACAGGGAAAACTATGGCTACACCTTC. The encoded protein is CASSLDDRENYGYTF. The chain has TRBV5-5 and TRBJ1-2; 7 bases match TRBD1. The CDR3 extends over 15 amino acids. Trimming cost V 0 bases and J 2 bases; bases outside gene matches: 4. CDR1 and CDR2 (germline): SGHKS, YYEKEE (reference sequence).

This clone was recorded once. The chain joins TRBV27 to TRBJ2-3; D is tentatively TRBD1 or TRBD2 (5 bases each). Germline V gives CDR1 MNHEY, CDR2 SMNVEV (reference sequence). The CDR3 runs 18 residues. V dropped 5 bases and J dropped 1 base, with 22 bases sitting between them. For the CDR3, the DNA is TGTGCCAGCAGTCATTTGTCTGAGGGGATAGGAGGCACAGATACGCAGTATTTT. This gives the protein CASSHLSEGIGGTDTQYF.

This sequence joins TRBV5-6 and TRBJ2-2; D is possibly TRBD1 (6 bases). V was cut by 4 bases and J by 1 base, with 14 bases left in between. CDR1 is SGHDT, CDR2 YYEEEE, per germline. The CDR3 spans 16 residues. The CDR3 DNA sequence: TGTGCCAGCAGCGGGGCGACACAGGGGAACACCGGGGAGCTGTTTTTT. It is translated as CASSGATQGNTGELFF.

V and J are TRBV25-1 and TRBJ2-2, with 8 bases matching TRBD1. Losses at the gene ends were 3 bases for V and 7 bases for J; bases not matched to a gene: 7. This CDR3 comprises 15 residues. Germline lookup yields CDR1 MGHDK and CDR2 SYGVNS. CDR3 amino acids: CASSEQGARVGELFF. The CDR3 DNA follows: TGTGCCAGCAGTGAGCAGGGGGCGCGGGTCGGGGAGCTGTTTTTT.

J is TRBJ1-1 and V is TRBV20-1; no definite D call. The CDR3 is made up of 10 amino acids. Looked up from germline, CDR1 is DFQATT and CDR2 is SNEGSKA (reference sequence). V was clipped by 6 bases and J by 7 bases, with 9 bases between them. The CDR3: CSAQSGEAFF. DNA of the CDR3: TGCAGTGCCCAAAGTGGTGAAGCTTTCTTT.

The chain has TRBV5-1 and TRBJ1-5; 9 bases are a match to TRBD1. The CDR3 consists of 15 residues. The germline gives CDR1 SGHRS, CDR2 YFSETQ. Germline trimming cut 4 bases from V and 5 bases from J; bases unmatched to any gene: 7. This CDR3 is CASSEWTGVDQPQHF. For the CDR3, the DNA is TGCGCCAGCAGCGAATGGACAGGGGTCGATCAGCCCCAGCATTTT.

The V gene is TRBV28, the J gene TRBJ1-5, with 10 bases lining up with TRBD1. The CDR3 sequence is 15 residues long. Germline-derived CDR1 and CDR2 are MDHEN and SYDVKM. Germline trimming cut 6 bases from V and 4 bases from J; bases unmatched to any gene: 6. The CDR3 DNA follows: TGTGCCAGCAGCCTGACAGGGGGCATGAATCAGCCCCAGCATTTT. As protein: CASSLTGGMNQPQHF.